The clone carrying this T cell receptor beta chain was recorded at least ten times. Its antigen is unidentified. Trimming left V 7 bases short and J 7 bases short, with 17 bases between. This CDR3 is 14 amino acids long. CDR1 is MNHEY, CDR2 SMNVEV, per germline (reference sequence). This entry belongs to a study of Graves' ophthalmopathy and Graves' hyperthyroidism. No donor had other autoimmune disease, uncontrolled infection, pregnancy or lactation. The authors used Ficoll-Paque density gradient centrifugation to separate PBMCs. The input was approximately 10 ml of fresh peripheral blood. RNA transcripts served as template for amplifying TCR beta CDR3 sequences. In the first round, RT-PCR was carried out with HTBI primers, and a multiplex PCR formed the second round. A single record per CDR3 protein comes from TCRdb applying MiXCR to the multiplex PCR reads. The table has roughly 500,000 distinct CDR3 sequences, 14% seen once.

Study-level points and caveats: With almost 90% sensitivity and 75% to 84% specificity, a 13-signature model separated ophthalmopathy from stable hyperthyroidism. Most thyroid clonotypes expanded beyond 0.001 frequency were also found in blood.

The rearrangement links TRBV27 to TRBJ1-5; perhaps TRBD1 as D (6 bases). The TCR sequence derives from a woman younger than 45 with Graves' ophthalmopathy. The sequencing sample was made of blood. As DNA, the CDR3 is TGTGCCAGCAAGTTTTTGGGGGGCGGCCAGCCCCAGCATTTT. Translation: CASKFLGGGQPQHF.